This paragraph reports one TCR beta chain. Its target is unknown. This entry is derived from a study of vaccination and CD4 T cells after COVID-19. As for the study in general: Samples were taken after vaccination, a median of approximately 73 days after dose two, with a range of 14 to 241.

Overall study findings and caveats: Looking at convalescent patients, a median about 90% of reactive clones were present only post-vaccination.

An Oncomine TCR Beta short-read assay was used to sequence the DNA from cultured CD4+ T cells. One entry per CDR3 protein, called by TCRdb with MiXCR from the PCR reads. The sample includes 14,000 or so distinct CDR3 sequences, 45% to 70% of them seen just once. Noted treatment: roughly nine-day PBMC culture with coronavirus spike peptide pools or control peptides (ViraFEST assay). This CDR3 comprises 19 residues. CDR1 is MNHEY and CDR2 is SMNVEV in the germline V gene (reference sequence). With 5 bases removed from V and 0 bases from J, the gap between germline ends came to 25 bases. The sequence was obtained from a human donor who had recovered from COVID-19. The rearrangement links TRBV27 to TRBJ2-5; no firm D call. Sequenced sample: CD4+ T cells from blood, cultured in vitro. The CDR3 coding sequence is TGTGCCAGCAGTGCCCGACGGGTTCGGGCTACCAGGCACCAAGAGACCCAGTACTTC. Protein sequence: CASSARRVRATRHQETQYF.